The rows below give T cell receptor beta chains drawn from one sample of a study of T cells after yellow fever vaccination. Each CDR3 protein gets one entry after TCRdb re-called the 5' RACE reads with MiXCR. The sample holds some 240,000 distinct CDR3 sequences, more than 3% seen once. Sequencing was performed on CD4+ T cells sorted from PBMCs, taken 10 days after the yellow fever booster vaccination. The receptors were gathered from a man in his late teens or twenties who received the YFV17D yellow fever vaccine. The CDR3 runs from the conserved cysteine through the conserved F or W. The order of the fields is D gene, V gene, clone size, J gene, CDR3 DNA, CDR3 protein. The D gene is left open where the match is weak. Size is omitted from some rows. Given values are once, few, many or a class for expanded clones.

NA	TRBV7-2	many	TRBJ1-1	TGTGCCAGCAGCCCCGACTCAAGTGTGAACACTGAAGCTTTCTTT	CASSPDSSVNTEAFF
TRBD2	TRBV4-3	many	TRBJ2-4	TGCGCCAGCAGCCAAGATCACCCTAGCGGGGGGGGAACCATTCAGTACTTC	CASSQDHPSGGGTIQYF
TRBD2	TRBV7-2	many	TRBJ2-3	TGTGCCAGCAGCTTCGCGGGGGGATCCACAGATACGCAGTATTTT	CASSFAGGSTDTQYF
NA	TRBV4-3	NA	TRBJ2-3	TGCGCCAGCAGCCTTGACACAGGGCTGACAGATACGCAGTATTTT	CASSLDTGLTDTQYF
NA	TRBV7-2	many	TRBJ2-5	TGTGCCAGCAGCTTAGCGGCAGGGGAGACCCAGTACTTC	CASSLAAGETQYF
TRBD1	TRBV19	NA	TRBJ2-1	TGTGCCAGTAGTCTTCAGGGGGACAGGGTTCCCTCCGAGCAGTTCTTC	CASSLQGDRVPSEQFF
TRBD2	TRBV5-1	few	TRBJ2-3	TGCGCCAGCAGCTGGGGGACTAGCGGGGGAGGTACGCAGTATTTT	CASSWGTSGGGTQYF
NA	TRBV7-9	few	TRBJ2-7	TGTGCCAGCAGCCTCAGGGGGGCCCAGGGCGAGCAGTACTTC	CASSLRGAQGEQYF
NA	TRBV9	few	TRBJ2-7	TGTGCCAGCAGCCAACCGACTAATTCCTACGAGCAGTACTTC	CASSQPTNSYEQYF
NA	TRBV18	few	TRBJ1-4	TGTGCCAGCTCACGACGCCCTGTACTGTACAGGGTGGGGGAGTCAACTAATGAAAAACTGTTTTTT	CASSRRPVLYRVGESTNEKLFF
TRBD2	TRBV7-9	NA	TRBJ2-5	TGTGCCAGCAGCTTAGGGGAACTAGCGGGTAAAGAGACCCAGTACTTC	CASSLGELAGKETQYF
TRBD1	TRBV5-1	many	TRBJ1-2	TGCGCCAGCAGCTTGGAGGACAGGGGGCTGTACACCTTC	CASSLEDRGLYTF
TRBD1	TRBV3-1	few	TRBJ2-6	TGTGCCAGCAGCCACGACAGGGGGCACTTTGGGGCCAACGTCCTGACTTTC	CASSHDRGHFGANVLTF
NA	TRBV5-6	many	TRBJ2-1	TGTGCCAGCAGCTTGGAGGGGGGGGGTGTCTACAATGAGCAGTTCTTC	CASSLEGGGVYNEQFF
NA	TRBV7-8	many	TRBJ1-6	TGTGCCAGCAGCACGGACACTTCACCCCTCCACTTT	CASSTDTSPLHF
NA	TRBV20-1	NA	TRBJ2-1	TGCAGTGCGCCGAGACCTGGGGCGGGAGAGCAGTTCTTC	CSAPRPGAGEQFF
NA	TRBV24-1	NA	TRBJ2-3	TGTGCAACTTCTTGGGGCAGGGGCACAGATACGCAGTATTTT	CATSWGRGTDTQYF
TRBD2	TRBV20-1	few	TRBJ2-3	TGCAGTGCTAGAGATTCAGCGGGGGACAGCACAGATACGCAGTATTTT	CSARDSAGDSTDTQYF
TRBD1	TRBV12-3/TRBV12-4	few	TRBJ2-6	TGTGCCACACGACCGGGACAGGCTTCGTCTGGGGCCAACGTCCTGACTTTC	CATRPGQASSGANVLTF
NA	TRBV6-5	few	TRBJ2-7	TGTGCCAGCAGTTACCTGGGTGCCTCCTACGAGCAGTACTTC	CASSYLGASYEQYF
NA	TRBV5-1	many	TRBJ2-5	TGCGCCAGCAGCTTGTGGGAACGGACAGAGACCCAGTACTTC	CASSLWERTETQYF
TRBD2	TRBV18	few	TRBJ2-2	TGTGCCAGCTCACCCGCGGGGGTCCTGAACACCGGGGAGCTGTTTTTT	CASSPAGVLNTGELFF
NA	TRBV28	NA	TRBJ1-4	TGTGCCAGCAGTTTATCGCAGGGTACCAATGAAAAACTGTTTTTT	CASSLSQGTNEKLFF